The 32 T cell receptor beta chains in this list originate from one sample, sequenced in a study of cytomegalovirus exposure and HLA in healthy donors. With 60 Vbeta and 13 Jbeta primers, the PCR was carried out. Method: immunoSEQ multiplex PCR; TCRdb's copy keeps in-frame clones and lacks some. The table lists under 200,000 clones, 87% of them singletons. The sequenced sample was PBMCs. These receptors were taken from a boy aged 2 to 9 in good health and CMV-seronegative.

This rearrangement joins TRBV27 to TRBJ1-2; D is uncertain. CDR3 length: 15 amino acids. The V end was cut by 3 bases, the J end by 8 bases, with 19 bases between. Germline CDR1 and CDR2: MNHEY and SMNVEV (reference sequence). CDR3 bases: TGTGCCAGCAGTTTGAGACCTTTGATGGGCGAGGGCTACACCTTC. Translation gives CASSLRPLMGEGYTF.

The chain links TRBV30 to TRBJ2-3; 7 nucleotides align to TRBD2. The CDR3 is 14 residues long. Germline lookup yields CDR1 GTSNPN and CDR2 SVGIG (reference sequence). With V trimmed by 2 bases and J by 0 bases, 2 bases remained unmatched. CDR3 region: CAWSWGGSTDTQYF. CDR3 in DNA: TGTGCCTGGAGTTGGGGGGGGAGCACAGATACGCAGTATTTT.

The chain uses TRBV28 and TRBJ1-1; 7 bases match TRBD1. The V segment lost 7 bases and the J segment 4 bases; nucleotides outside the gene matches: 6. Germline lookup yields CDR1 MDHEN and CDR2 SYDVKM. The CDR3 loop spans 13 amino acids. The CDR3 loop reads CASKSGGSTEAFF. The CDR3 DNA reads as TGTGCCAGCAAGTCAGGGGGGAGCACTGAAGCTTTCTTT.

The genes are TRBV21-1 and TRBJ2-7; TRBD2, as called in the table, went unchecked against the DNA. TRBV21-1 counts as a pseudogene. CDR3 length: 15 amino acids. The CDR3 sequence is CASSKGLAASYEQYF. CDR3 nucleotide sequence: TGTGCCAGCAGCAAGGGACTAGCGGCCTCCTACGAGCAGTACTTC.

About this clone: The junction shows a germline mismatch at one end, possibly a read error. The chain uses TRBV7-9 and TRBJ2-7; TRBD2 matches at 10 bases. Germline V gene sequence: CDR1 SEHNR, CDR2 FQNEAQ (reference sequence). The CDR3 is 17 amino acids. The CDR3 nucleotides read TGTTCCAGCAGCCGATCTAGCGGGAGCCACCTTACCTACGAGCAGTACTTC. It is translated as CSSSRSSGSHLTYEQYF.

The chain is built from TRBV27 and TRBJ1-6, with D tentatively TRBD1 (5 bases). Trimming removed 7 bases from V and 8 bases from J, with 18 bases in between. CDR3 size: 15 residues. CDR1 and CDR2 from the germline V gene are MNHEY and SMNVEV (reference sequence). The CDR3 DNA reads TGTGCCAGCAATAGGTGGGGCACTAAACATTCACCCCTCCACTTT. Amino acids: CASNRWGTKHSPLHF.

The sample holds a few counts of this clone. The sample contains more than one DNA sequence encoding this CDR3. The rearrangement uses TRBV5-1 and TRBJ2-1; 8 positions agree with TRBD2. The CDR3 spans 14 residues. V dropped 4 bases and J dropped 3; count of bases not matched to a gene: 3. In germline, CDR1 is SGHRS, CDR2 YFSETQ. The CDR3 spells CASSGAGGYNEQFF. CDR3 sequence (DNA): TGCGCCAGCAGCGGCGCGGGAGGCTACAATGAGCAGTTCTTC.

The chain is built from TRBV27 and TRBJ2-1, with TRBD2 identical over 9 bases. CDR1 is MNHEY, CDR2 SMNVEV, per germline (reference sequence). The CDR3 length is 15 residues. J lost 8 bases, V lost 6 bases, and 11 bases had no gene match. CDR3 sequence reads: CASRIGTSPVYEQFF. Written as DNA, the CDR3 is TGTGCCAGCAGGATCGGGACTAGCCCCGTCTATGAGCAGTTCTTC.

The V call is TRBV19, the J call TRBJ1-2; the D gene is possibly TRBD1 (6 bases). Germline V gene data show CDR1 as LNHDA and CDR2 as SQIVND (reference sequence). The CDR3 loop spans 13 amino acids. With 7 bases removed from V and 3 bases from J, the gap between germline ends came to 12 bases. The CDR3 coding sequence is TGTGCCAGTAAATGGACAGTAGACTATGGCTACACCTTC. Translating gives CASKWTVDYGYTF.

The chain is built from TRBV6-5 and TRBJ2-7, with 9 nucleotides matching TRBD2. This CDR3 is 15 amino acids long. V was pared by 7 bases and J by 1 base, with 8 bases of the junction left unmatched. Germline V CDR1 and CDR2: MNHEY, SVGAGI. The CDR3 loop is CASTPRSGGSYEQYF. CDR3 DNA sequence: TGTGCCAGCACCCCACGGAGCGGGGGGTCCTACGAGCAGTACTTC.

The J gene is TRBJ2-5, the V gene TRBV27; a possible D gene is TRBD2 (6 bases). Looked up from germline, CDR1 is MNHEY and CDR2 is SMNVEV (reference sequence). V lost 5 bases, J lost 3 bases, and 10 bases lay in between. This CDR3 is built from 13 residues. This CDR3 reads CASSIWGEETQYF. CDR3 bases: TGTGCCAGCAGTATATGGGGGGAAGAGACCCAGTACTTC.

The chain recombines TRBV7-9 with TRBJ1-2, with a possible D match to TRBD1 (5 bases). Germline CDR1 SEHNR, CDR2 FQNEAQ (reference sequence). The CDR3 contains 14 residues. Deletions cut 1 base from V and 2 bases from J, with 8 bases between. The CDR3 DNA is TGTGCCAGCAGCTTAGTAGCAGGGAACTATGGCTACACCTTC. As protein: CASSLVAGNYGYTF.

This chain connects TRBV18 to TRBJ2-3; 7 bases are shared with TRBD2. V lost 1 base, J lost 2 bases, and 6 bases stayed unmatched. Germline CDR1 KGHSH, CDR2 LQKENI. The CDR3 consists of 16 residues. The CDR3 region has the DNA TGTGCCAGCTCACCACTCGCTAGCGGTAACACAGATACGCAGTATTTT. Amino acid sequence: CASSPLASGNTDTQYF.

The chain employs TRBV27 and TRBJ2-7; the match to TRBD2 covers 12 bases. After removal of 3 bases from V and 4 bases from J, the junction contained 7 bases not matched to a gene. This CDR3 contains 16 residues. Germline values: CDR1 MNHEY, CDR2 SMNVEV (reference sequence). The CDR3 reads CASSFFSSGGEYEQYF. The CDR3 coding sequence is TGTGCCAGCAGTTTCTTCTCTAGCGGGGGGGAATACGAGCAGTACTTC.

CDR3 sequence (DNA): TGCGCCAGCAGCTTGTCGGTCCCCGACAGGGACGAGCAGTACTTC. Residues: CASSLSVPDRDEQYF. The chain is built from TRBV5-1 and TRBJ2-7; TRBD1 matches at 7 bases. CDR3 length: 15 residues. V lost 1 base, J lost 5 bases, and 9 bases stayed unmatched. From germline, CDR1 is SGHRS and CDR2 YFSETQ.

This chain uses TRBV2 with TRBJ1-1; perhaps TRBD1 as D (6 bases). The CDR3 contains 14 residues. CDR1 and CDR2 (germline): SNHLY, FYNNEI. Trimming shortened V by 6 bases and J by 1 base, and 12 bases separated the two germline ends. CDR3: CASRGARENTEAFF. The CDR3 bases are TGTGCCAGCAGGGGGGCAAGAGAGAACACTGAAGCTTTCTTT.

This clone was recorded once. The J gene is TRBJ1-2, the V gene TRBV5-8; the match to TRBD1 covers 8 bases. Germline CDR1 is SGHTS and CDR2 is YDEGEE. Losses at the gene ends were 3 bases for V and 4 bases for J; bases not matched to a gene: 5. CDR3 length: 14 amino acids. CDR3 region: CASSSTGAGYGYTF. The DNA for the CDR3 is TGTGCCAGCAGCTCGACAGGGGCTGGCTATGGCTACACCTTC.

This chain connects TRBV6-7 to TRBJ1-2, with a possible D match to TRBD1 (5 bases). TRBV6-7 is recorded as an ORF, its role being uncertain. The V and J ends lost 7 bases and 4 bases respectively, with 13 bases between them. CDR3 size: 13 residues. The CDR3: CASTGHEVYGYTF. The CDR3 region has the DNA TGTGCCAGCACCGGACACGAGGTCTATGGCTACACCTTC.

This clone was counted once. One junction end does not reproduce the germline sequence, and a read error may be involved. The chain is built from TRBV7-9 and TRBJ2-1; 16 bases line up with TRBD2. This CDR3 is 18 amino acids long. Per germline, CDR1 SEHNR and CDR2 FQNEAQ (reference sequence). As DNA, the CDR3 is TGTTCCAGCAGCTTGGGGACTAGCGGGAGGGCCATTTACAATGAGCAGTTCTTC. Translated: CSSSLGTSGRAIYNEQFF.

This clone has more than one count but fewer than ten. The V and J genes are TRBV6-6 and TRBJ2-1, with 7 bases identical to TRBD1. J was trimmed by 7 bases and V by 4 bases; bases with no gene match: 4. The CDR3 totals 13 residues. Germline-derived CDR1 and CDR2 are MNHNY and SVGAGI (reference sequence). The CDR3 DNA is TGTGCCAGCAGTTTCGACAGGGAGAATGAGCAGTTCTTC. It specifies CASSFDRENEQFF.

The chain is built from TRBV10-3 and TRBJ1-1, with a weak D call TRBD1 (5 bases). Trimming left V 3 bases short and J 3 bases short, with 11 bases between. Per germline, CDR1 ENHRY and CDR2 SYGVKD. This CDR3 has 14 amino acids. CDR3 in amino acids: CAISERTTYTEAFF. CDR3 DNA sequence: TGTGCCATCAGTGAACGGACAACCTACACTGAAGCTTTCTTT.

This chain uses TRBV7-9 with TRBJ1-1, with unresolved D. CDR3 size: 14 residues. The germline gives CDR1 SEHNR, CDR2 FQNEAQ (reference sequence). V shed 2 bases and J shed 6 bases, with 13 bases lying between them. CDR3 sequence (DNA): TGTGCCAGCAGCTTACCGGGGTTTACCCCTGAAGCTTTCTTT. Its protein is CASSLPGFTPEAFF.

This chain uses TRBV5-1 with TRBJ2-3; 10 bases fit TRBD1. Germline lookup yields CDR1 SGHRS and CDR2 YFSETQ. V lost 0 bases, J lost 5 bases, and 9 bases stayed unmatched. There are 17 residues in the CDR3. The chain's CDR3 is CASSLAGQGRAKDTQYF. The CDR3 nucleotides are TGCGCCAGCAGCTTGGCGGGACAGGGGAGGGCGAAAGATACGCAGTATTTT.

This clone was counted a few times. The chain is built from TRBV6-5 and TRBJ1-3, with D perhaps matching TRBD1 (5 bases). Trimming took off 6 bases at V and 2 bases at J, with 8 bases between the two ends. Germline lookup yields CDR1 MNHEY and CDR2 SVGAGI. The CDR3 consists of 13 residues. The CDR3 DNA follows: TGTGCCAGCAGAGGGGTAGCTGGAAACACCATATATTTT. Translated: CASRGVAGNTIYF.

The chain employs TRBV9 and TRBJ1-2; tentative D call: TRBD1 (6 bases). Trimming stripped 4 bases from V and 0 bases from J, with 19 bases between. Germline CDR1 reads SGDLS; CDR2 reads YYNGEE. The CDR3 has 17 amino acids. The DNA of the CDR3 is TGTGCCAGCAGCCCCCGGGACATCATTACGTCTAACTATGGCTACACCTTC. Translation gives CASSPRDIITSNYGYTF.

The CDR3 region is CASSGSGRDEQFF. CDR3 coding DNA: TGTGCCAGCAGCGGTAGCGGGAGGGATGAGCAGTTCTTC. The chain uses TRBV7-3 and TRBJ2-1; 11 bases match TRBD2. J was trimmed by 8 bases and V by 5 bases; bases with no gene match: 2. The CDR3 runs 13 residues. Germline values: CDR1 SGHTA, CDR2 FQGTGA.

The chain combines TRBV27 with TRBJ2-5, with a possible D match to TRBD2 (6 bases). With 5 bases removed from V and 11 bases from J, the gap between germline ends came to 15 bases. The CDR3 spans 12 residues. The germline gives CDR1 MNHEY, CDR2 SMNVEV (reference sequence). The CDR3 DNA is TGTGCCAGCAGTCCGAGCCCGGGGGAGCAGTACTTC. Translated, it gives CASSPSPGEQYF.

The chain links TRBV5-6 to TRBJ1-2, with D possibly matching TRBD1 (6 bases). Trimming cost V 4 bases and J 2 bases, with 12 bases left between them. Germline CDR1 and CDR2: SGHDT and YYEEEE. This CDR3 region has 14 residues. Here the CDR3 reads CASSPGGQNYGYTF. In DNA, the CDR3 is TGTGCCAGCAGCCCGGGGGGGCAGAACTATGGCTACACCTTC. Full variable domain (rest looked up from reference TRBV5-6 and TRBJ1-2): DAGVTQSPTHLIKTRGQQVTLRCSPKSGHDTVSWYQQALGQGPQFIFQYYEEEERQRGNFPDRFSGHQFPNYSSELNVNALLLGDSALYLCASSPGGQNYGYTFGSGTRLTVV.

The V call is TRBV7-9, the J call TRBJ2-5, with no clear D. CDR1 and CDR2 (germline): SEHNR, FQNEAQ (reference sequence). The CDR3 loop spans 11 amino acids. Trimming removed 2 bases from V and 11 bases from J, with 9 bases in between. The CDR3 sequence is CASSLNARQYF. CDR3 in DNA: TGTGCCAGCAGCTTAAACGCGCGGCAGTACTTC. Complete variable domain (other parts from reference TRBV7-9 and TRBJ2-5): DTGVSQNPRHKITKRGQNVTFRCDPISEHNRLYWYRQTLGQGPEFLTYFQNEAQLEKSRLLSDRFSAERPKGSFSTLEIQRTEQGDSAMYLCASSLNARQYFGPGTRLLVL.

The chain couples TRBV5-1 to TRBJ1-3, with 7 bases identical to TRBD1. CDR3 length: 16 amino acids. Germline V gene sequence: CDR1 SGHRS, CDR2 YFSETQ. The V and J ends lost 4 bases and 0 bases, in that order; junction bases with no gene match: 7. CDR3 coding DNA: TGCGCCAGCAGCGCGGGGACAGTGAGCTCTGGAAACACCATATATTTT. Its protein product is CASSAGTVSSGNTIYF. The variable domain in full, completed from reference TRBV5-1 and TRBJ1-3, reads KAGVTQTPRYLIKTRGQQVTLSCSPISGHRSVSWYQQTPGQGLQFLFEYFSETQRNKGNFPGRFSGRQFSNSRSEMNVSTLELGDSALYLCASSAGTVSSGNTIYFGEGSWLTVV.

The genes are TRBV5-1 and TRBJ2-3, with a possible D match to TRBD1 (6 bases). The CDR3 is 11 residues long. Germline V lookup: CDR1 SGHRS, CDR2 YFSETQ. V lost 5 bases and J 6 bases, leaving 7 bases between the germline ends. CDR3 DNA: TGCGCCAGCAGGGGGGCGGATACGCAGTATTTT. It is translated as CASRGADTQYF.

This rearrangement joins TRBV27 to TRBJ1-6, with a tentative D call TRBD1 (5 bases). CDR3 size: 19 residues. Germline V gene sequence: CDR1 MNHEY, CDR2 SMNVEV (reference sequence). Deletions cut 6 bases from V and 7 bases from J, with 28 bases between. CDR3 protein: CASSQRGGMGVVKNSPLHF. The CDR3 DNA sequence: TGTGCCAGCAGCCAACGGGGAGGTATGGGGGTGGTAAAAAATTCACCCCTCCACTTT.